This T cell receptor (beta chain) was identified during a study of blood T cell repertoires in COVID-19. For the study at large: PBMCs, B-cell-depleted T cells, or T cells were the source of the cDNA or gDNA that made up the material.

The CDR3 totals 15 residues. Germline values: CDR1 MNHEY, CDR2 SVGAGI. V dropped 6 bases and J dropped 1; count of bases not matched to a gene: 7. Data came from immunoSEQ multiplex PCR; TCRdb stores just in-frame clones and leaves some out. The table includes over 200,000 clones, more than 85% detected once. Participants had their cohort set by participant-reported clinical history. Before being deemed recovered, Cohort 3 donors had two negative PCRs, clearance, or symptom resolution. This TCR was sampled from a man between 35 and 55 years old who had recovered from COVID-19. Sequencing used PBMCs or T cells enriched from blood (not recorded which). This chain joins TRBV6-5 and TRBJ1-2; 8 bases match TRBD1. The CDR3 protein is CASRKRDRSNYGYTF. The CDR3 nucleotides are TGTGCCAGCAGGAAACGGGACAGGAGTAACTATGGCTACACCTTC.